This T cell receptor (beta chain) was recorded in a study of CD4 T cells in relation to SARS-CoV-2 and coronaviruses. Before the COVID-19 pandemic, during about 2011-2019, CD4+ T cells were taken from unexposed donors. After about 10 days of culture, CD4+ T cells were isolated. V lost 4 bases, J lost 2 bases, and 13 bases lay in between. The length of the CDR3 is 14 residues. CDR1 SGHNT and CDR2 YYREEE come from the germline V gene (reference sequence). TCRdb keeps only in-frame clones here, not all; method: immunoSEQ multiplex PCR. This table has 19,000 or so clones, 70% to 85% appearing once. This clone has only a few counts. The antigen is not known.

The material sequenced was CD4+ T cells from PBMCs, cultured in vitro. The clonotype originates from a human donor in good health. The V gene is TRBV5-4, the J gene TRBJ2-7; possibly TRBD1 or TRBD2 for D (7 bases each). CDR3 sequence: CASSGRDSPYEQYF. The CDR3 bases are TGTGCCAGCAGCGGGAGGGACAGCCCCTACGAGCAGTACTTC.